Sequencing of this T cell receptor beta chain was carried out in a study of technical replicates of blood from a few donors. CDR1 SGHTA and CDR2 FQGNSA come from the germline V gene. V was trimmed by 5 bases and J by 5 bases, leaving 10 bases between them. The CDR3 totals 13 residues. This clone was seen only once. The repertoire was sequenced with immunoSEQ multiplex PCR; TCRdb's copy has only in-frame clones and lacks some. Of approximately 73,000 clones listed, approximately 90% are singletons. The sample consisted of T cells isolated from PBMCs. The sequence was collected from a human donor in good health. The rearrangement uses TRBV7-2 and TRBJ1-5; D ambiguous. The CDR3 DNA is TGTGCCAGCAGCCCCCTCATAGATCAGCCCCAGCATTTT. Its protein product is CASSPLIDQPQHF. The variable domain in full, completed from reference TRBV7-2 and TRBJ1-5, reads GAGVSQSPSNKVTEKGKDVELRCDPISGHTALYWYRQSLGQGLEFLIYFQGNSAPDKSGLPSDRFSAERTGGSVSTLTIQRTQQEDSAVYLCASSPLIDQPQHFGDGTRLSIL.